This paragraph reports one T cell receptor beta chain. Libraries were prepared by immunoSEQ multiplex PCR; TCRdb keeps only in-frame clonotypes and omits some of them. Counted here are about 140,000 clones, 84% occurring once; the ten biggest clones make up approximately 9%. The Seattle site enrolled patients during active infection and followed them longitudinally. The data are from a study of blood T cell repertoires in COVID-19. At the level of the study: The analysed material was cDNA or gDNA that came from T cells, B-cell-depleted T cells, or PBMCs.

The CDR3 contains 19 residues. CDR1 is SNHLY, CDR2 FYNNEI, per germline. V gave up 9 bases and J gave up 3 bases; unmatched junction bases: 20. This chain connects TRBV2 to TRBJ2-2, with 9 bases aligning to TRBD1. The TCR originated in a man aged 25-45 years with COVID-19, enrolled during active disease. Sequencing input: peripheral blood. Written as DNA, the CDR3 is TGTGCCAGTGCGGCGTCGGACAGGGGAGAACTTTTCTACACCGGGGAGCTGTTTTTT. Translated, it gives CASAASDRGELFYTGELFF.